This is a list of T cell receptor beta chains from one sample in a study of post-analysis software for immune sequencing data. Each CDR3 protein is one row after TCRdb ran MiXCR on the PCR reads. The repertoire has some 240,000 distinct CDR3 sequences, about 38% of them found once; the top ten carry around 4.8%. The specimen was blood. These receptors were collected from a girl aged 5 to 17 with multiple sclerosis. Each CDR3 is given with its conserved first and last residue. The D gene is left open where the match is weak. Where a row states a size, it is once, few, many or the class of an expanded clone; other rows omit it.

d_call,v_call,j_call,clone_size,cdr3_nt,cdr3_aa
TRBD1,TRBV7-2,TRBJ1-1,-,TGTGCCAGCAGCTTGACCGGGACAGGGGGCACTGAAGCTTTCTTT,CASSLTGTGGTEAFF
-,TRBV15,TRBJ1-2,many,TGTGCCACCAGCGGAACACAGGGCCCGCTCTATGGCTACACCTTC,CATSGTQGPLYGYTF
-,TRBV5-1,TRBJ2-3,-,TGCGCCAGCAGCTGGGGCGGGGACCGCTACACAGATACGCAGTATTTT,CASSWGGDRYTDTQYF
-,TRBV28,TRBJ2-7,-,TGTGCCAGCAGTTTTAACCGGGACCCAATCCCCCGCGAGCAGTACTTC,CASSFNRDPIPREQYF
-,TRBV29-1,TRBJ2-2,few,TGCAGCGTTCGGGTCAAGGGGCGTGACACCGGGGAGCTGTTTTTT,CSVRVKGRDTGELFF
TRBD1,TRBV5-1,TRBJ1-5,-,TGCGCCAGCAGCTTGACTCCGACAGGGAGCAATCAGCCCCAGCATTTT,CASSLTPTGSNQPQHF
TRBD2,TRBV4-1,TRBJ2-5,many,TGCGCCAGCAGCCAAGATAGGAGCGGGGGGGGACAAGAGACCCAGTACTTC,CASSQDRSGGGQETQYF
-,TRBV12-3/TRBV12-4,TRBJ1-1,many,TGTGCCAGCAGTCCCCGTGGGGTACGAGAAGCTTTCTTT,CASSPRGVREAFF
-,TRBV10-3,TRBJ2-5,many,TGTGCCATCAGTGACGGGGTTAAAGAGACCCAGTACTTC,CAISDGVKETQYF
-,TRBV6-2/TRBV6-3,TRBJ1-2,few,TGTGCCAGCAGTACAACGCACTATTATGGCTACACCTTC,CASSTTHYYGYTF
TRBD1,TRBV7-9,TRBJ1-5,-,TGTGCCAGCGCGGTCGGGACAGGGGGCCGGTGGAGTCAGCCCCAGCATTTT,CASAVGTGGRWSQPQHF
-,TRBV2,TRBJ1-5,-,TGTGCCAGCACGCAGGATAGCAATCAGCCCCAGCATTTT,CASTQDSNQPQHF
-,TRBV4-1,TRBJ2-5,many,TGCGCCAGCAGCCAAGGCCCGGGAGAGACCCAGTACTTC,CASSQGPGETQYF
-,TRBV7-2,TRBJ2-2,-,TGTGCCAGCAACCATGGGGCGAACACCGGGGAGCTGTTTTTT,CASNHGANTGELFF
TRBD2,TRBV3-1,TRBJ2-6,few,TGTGCCAGCAGCCATCGGGGGGGCTCCGGGGCCAACGTCCTGACTTTC,CASSHRGGSGANVLTF
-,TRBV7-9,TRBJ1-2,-,TGTGCCAGCAGCTTAAATAGGAGGGATGGCTACACCTTC,CASSLNRRDGYTF
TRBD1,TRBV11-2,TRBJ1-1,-,TGTGCCAGCAGCTCCCAGGGGGTCGGCACTGAAGCTTTCTTT,CASSSQGVGTEAFF
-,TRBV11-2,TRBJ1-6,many,TGTGCCAGCAGCTTAGAGCCCAGTACACCCCTCCACTTT,CASSLEPSTPLHF
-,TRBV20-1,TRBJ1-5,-,TGCAGTGCTAGTAGCACGGGGGTTGGGCAGCCCCAGCATTTT,CSASSTGVGQPQHF
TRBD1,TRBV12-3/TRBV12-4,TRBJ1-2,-,TGTGCCAGCACCAACCCCACACAGGGGGTTTATGGCTACACCTTC,CASTNPTQGVYGYTF
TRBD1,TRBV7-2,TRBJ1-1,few,TGTGCCAGCAGGAACTCCGGGACAGGGGCGTCTGAAGCTTTCTTT,CASRNSGTGASEAFF
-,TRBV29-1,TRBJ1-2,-,TGCAGCGTTGACACTGCCAGGGACTGTGGCTACACCTTC,CSVDTARDCGYTF
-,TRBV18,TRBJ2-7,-,TGTGCCAGCTCGCAGAACCCCCAGGGTCCCTACGAGCAGTACTTC,CASSQNPQGPYEQYF
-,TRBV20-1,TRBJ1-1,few,TGCAGTGCTAGAGACGGGGCAGGCACTGAAGCTTTCTTT,CSARDGAGTEAFF
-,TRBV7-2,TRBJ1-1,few,TGTGCCAGCAGCTTACGGGCAGGGTACGACACTGAAGCTTTCTTT,CASSLRAGYDTEAFF
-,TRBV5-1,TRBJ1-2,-,TGCGCCAGCAGCCCTGGGACACGGAAATCTGGCTACACCTTC,CASSPGTRKSGYTF
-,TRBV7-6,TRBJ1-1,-,TGTGCCAGCAGCTTCCGGGATGTGGATGAAGCTTTCTTT,CASSFRDVDEAFF
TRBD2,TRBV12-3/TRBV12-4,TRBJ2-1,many,TGTGCCAGCAGTTTCACTAGCGGGAGCACCAATGAGCAGTTCTTC,CASSFTSGSTNEQFF
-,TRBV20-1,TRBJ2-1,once,TGCAGTGCCAGTCCAAAGACGCCGGGACTTATCTACAATGAGCAGTTCTTC,CSASPKTPGLIYNEQFF
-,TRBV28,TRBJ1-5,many,TGTGCCAGCAGTTTTATACAGGGCAGCAATCAGCCCCAGCATTTT,CASSFIQGSNQPQHF
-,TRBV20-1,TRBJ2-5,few,TGCAGTGCTTTTCGGGGGAATCAAGAGACCCAGTACTTC,CSAFRGNQETQYF
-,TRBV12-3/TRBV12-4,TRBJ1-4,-,TGTGCCAGCAGTCTGGGGGGAGGGCTTGAAAAACTGTTTTTT,CASSLGGGLEKLFF
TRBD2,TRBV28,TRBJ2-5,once,TGTGCCAGCAACGAGAGCGGGGTCGGTGGGGAGACCCAGTACTTC,CASNESGVGGETQYF
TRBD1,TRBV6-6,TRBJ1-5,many,TGTGCCAGCTGGAGAGGGGGACAGAACAATCAGCCCCAGCATTTT,CASWRGGQNNQPQHF
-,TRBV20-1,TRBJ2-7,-,TGCAGTGCTAGACGGCGCAGCCAGTCCTACGAGCAGTACTTC,CSARRRSQSYEQYF
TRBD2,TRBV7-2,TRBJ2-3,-,TGTGCCAGCAGCGGCCTAGCGGGGCGCACAGATACGCAGTATTTT,CASSGLAGRTDTQYF
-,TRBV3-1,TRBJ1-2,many,TGTGCCAGCAGCCAACCGTTTCCTACAGAATTCTATGGCTACACCTTC,CASSQPFPTEFYGYTF
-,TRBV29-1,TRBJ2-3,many,TGCAGCGTCCGCTTGGACAGACGGGTGGATACGCAGTATTTT,CSVRLDRRVDTQYF
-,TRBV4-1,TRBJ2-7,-,TGCGCCGGCAGCCAGAACAGGGGGGGGGCCGAGCAGTACTTC,CAGSQNRGGAEQYF
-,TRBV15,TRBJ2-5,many,TGTGCCACCAGCAGAGAACAGGGTCTTAGAGAGACCCAGTACTTC,CATSREQGLRETQYF